The T cell receptor (beta chain) described here comes from a study of cytomegalovirus exposure and HLA in healthy donors. Study-level background: In an early release, HLA-typed donors contributed roughly 85 million unique TCR sequences.

In its sample, this clone was seen once. Antigen unknown. The primer mix had 60 Vbeta and 13 Jbeta primers. Profiling relied on immunoSEQ multiplex PCR, and the TCRdb table lists in-frame clones only, not all of them. The table lists approximately 150,000 clones, roughly 78% of them singletons, with approximately 2.3% in the top ten. General study results and limits: The classifier was said to identify cytomegalovirus status with high specificity and sensitivity.

Sequencing input: PBMCs. The receptor was derived from a man aged 35-49 years in good health and CMV-seronegative.

The CDR3 DNA is TGTGCCAGCAGTGTAGGGACTAGCGGGAGCAAAAGCACAGATACGCAGTATTTT. It is translated as CASSVGTSGSKSTDTQYF. The V gene is TRBV27, the J gene TRBJ2-3; TRBD2 matches 14 bases. The CDR3 covers 18 residues. Germline V gene data show CDR1 as MNHEY and CDR2 as SMNVEV (reference sequence). V lost 5 bases, J lost 0 bases, and 7 bases stayed unmatched.